Listed below are T cell receptor beta chains from one sample, sequenced in a study of blood T cell repertoires in COVID-19. Sequenced by immunoSEQ multiplex PCR; TCRdb stores in-frame clones only, minus some. Among tens of thousands of clones, approximately 87% were seen once, and the ten largest hold approximately 25%. Sample: peripheral blood. The receptor set was obtained from a man aged 50-60 years with active or convalescent COVID-19. Both conserved end residues are part of each CDR3. A D gene is named only where the DNA matches it firmly. Size values are once, few and many counts, or a class for expanded clones, and some rows have none.

v_gene: TRBV10-3
d_gene: .
j_gene: TRBJ2-7
abundance: few
CDR3aa: CAISEFGQPYEQYF
CDR3nt: TGTGCCATCAGTGAGTTCGGACAGCCCTACGAGCAGTACTTC

v_gene: TRBV6-1
d_gene: .
j_gene: TRBJ1-5
abundance: .
CDR3aa: CASSEVLSGSQPQHF
CDR3nt: TGTGCCAGCAGTGAAGTCCTGAGCGGGAGCCAGCCCCAGCATTTT

v_gene: TRBV12-2
d_gene: .
j_gene: TRBJ1-2
abundance: .
CDR3aa: CASRLAVLEQGQYGYTF
CDR3nt: TGTGCAAGTCGCTTAGCTGTTCTCGAGCAGGGCCAGTATGGCTACACCTTC

v_gene: TRBV5-1
d_gene: TRBD1
j_gene: TRBJ2-1
abundance: .
CDR3aa: CASSPGQGFNEQFF
CDR3nt: TGCGCCAGCAGCCCCGGACAGGGTTTCAATGAGCAGTTCTTC

v_gene: TRBV30
d_gene: .
j_gene: TRBJ2-5
abundance: .
CDR3aa: CAWGRGPQKTQYF
CDR3nt: TGTGCCTGGGGGCGGGGCCCCCAGAAAACCCAGTACTTC

v_gene: TRBV19
d_gene: .
j_gene: TRBJ1-2
abundance: .
CDR3aa: CASSPSRGSIHGYTF
CDR3nt: TGTGCCAGTAGTCCATCGAGGGGGTCGATCCATGGCTACACCTTC

v_gene: TRBV5-1
d_gene: .
j_gene: TRBJ1-2
abundance: .
CDR3aa: CASSMQGYGYTF
CDR3nt: TGCGCCAGCAGCATGCAGGGCTATGGCTACACCTTC

v_gene: TRBV30
d_gene: .
j_gene: TRBJ1-2
abundance: .
CDR3aa: CAWALLTNYGYTF
CDR3nt: TGTGCCTGGGCCCTACTTACTAACTATGGCTACACCTTC

v_gene: TRBV5-8
d_gene: TRBD1
j_gene: TRBJ1-1
abundance: .
CDR3aa: CASSWTGYSLSALNTEAFF
CDR3nt: TGTGCCAGCAGCTGGACAGGCTATAGTCTATCTGCTTTGAACACTGAAGCTTTCTTT

v_gene: TRBV4-1
d_gene: TRBD1
j_gene: TRBJ2-3
abundance: .
CDR3aa: CASSRQGKFADTQYF
CDR3nt: TGCGCCAGCAGTCGACAGGGAAAGTTCGCAGATACGCAGTATTTT

v_gene: TRBV5-1
d_gene: TRBD2
j_gene: TRBJ2-3
abundance: .
CDR3aa: CASSLAGGSTDTQYF
CDR3nt: TGCGCCAGCAGCTTGGCCGGGGGGAGCACAGATACGCAGTATTTT

v_gene: TRBV6-5
d_gene: TRBD2
j_gene: TRBJ2-1
abundance: .
CDR3aa: CASKSGTTNNEQFF
CDR3nt: TGTGCCAGCAAATCCGGGACTACCAACAATGAGCAGTTCTTC

v_gene: TRBV5-1
d_gene: .
j_gene: TRBJ2-1
abundance: .
CDR3aa: CASSQAYDEQFF
CDR3nt: TGCGCCAGCAGCCAAGCGTACGATGAGCAGTTCTTC

v_gene: TRBV6-5
d_gene: .
j_gene: TRBJ2-2
abundance: .
CDR3aa: CASRGRELTGELFF
CDR3nt: TGTGCCAGCAGAGGCAGGGAACTAACCGGGGAGCTGTTTTTT

v_gene: TRBV5-6
d_gene: .
j_gene: TRBJ2-3
abundance: .
CDR3aa: CASSLLEGTSTDTQYF
CDR3nt: TGTGCCAGCAGCTTGTTGGAGGGAACTAGCACAGATACGCAGTATTTT

v_gene: TRBV25-1
d_gene: .
j_gene: TRBJ1-1
abundance: .
CDR3aa: CASSEELSNTEAFF
CDR3nt: TGTGCCAGCAGTGAGGAGTTATCTAACACTGAAGCTTTCTTT

v_gene: TRBV30
d_gene: TRBD2
j_gene: TRBJ2-5
abundance: few
CDR3aa: CAWKHGGGPAETQYF
CDR3nt: TGTGCCTGGAAACATGGGGGAGGGCCAGCAGAGACCCAGTACTTC

v_gene: TRBV5-1
d_gene: TRBD2
j_gene: TRBJ2-7
abundance: few
CDR3aa: CASSLGTSGEQYF
CDR3nt: TGCGCCAGCAGCTTAGGGACTAGCGGCGAGCAGTACTTC

v_gene: TRBV18
d_gene: TRBD1
j_gene: TRBJ1-5
abundance: .
CDR3aa: CASSSGQGGDQPQHF
CDR3nt: TGTGCCAGCTCATCAGGACAGGGAGGGGATCAGCCCCAGCATTTT

v_gene: TRBV6-5
d_gene: TRBD1
j_gene: TRBJ2-1
abundance: once
CDR3aa: CASSYSYGTGGNEQFF
CDR3nt: TGTGCCAGCAGTTACTCTTATGGGACAGGGGGCAATGAGCAGTTCTTC

v_gene: TRBV5-1
d_gene: TRBD1
j_gene: TRBJ1-4
abundance: once
CDR3aa: CASSPYLRGPNEKLFF
CDR3nt: TGCGCCAGCAGCCCCTATTTGAGGGGGCCTAATGAAAAACTGTTTTTT

v_gene: TRBV5-1
d_gene: TRBD1
j_gene: TRBJ1-5
abundance: once
CDR3aa: CASSRETGVNQPQHF
CDR3nt: TGCGCCAGCAGCCGAGAGACAGGGGTCAATCAGCCCCAGCATTTT

v_gene: TRBV2
d_gene: .
j_gene: TRBJ1-3
abundance: .
CDR3aa: CASSEPSNRNTIYF
CDR3nt: TGTGCCAGCAGTGAACCAAGTAACAGAAACACCATATATTTT

v_gene: TRBV5-1
d_gene: TRBD1
j_gene: TRBJ1-4
abundance: .
CDR3aa: CASSDPGQANEKLFF
CDR3nt: TGCGCCAGCAGTGACCCGGGACAGGCTAATGAAAAACTGTTTTTT

v_gene: TRBV7-3
d_gene: .
j_gene: TRBJ2-2
abundance: once
CDR3aa: CASSQRESGELFF
CDR3nt: TGTGCCAGCAGCCAACGGGAGTCCGGGGAGCTGTTTTTT

v_gene: TRBV28
d_gene: .
j_gene: TRBJ2-3
abundance: .
CDR3aa: CASSFFSGPKRGDTQYF
CDR3nt: TGTGCCAGCAGTTTTTTCAGCGGCCCCAAAAGAGGGGATACGCAGTATTTT

v_gene: TRBV5-1
d_gene: TRBD1
j_gene: TRBJ2-5
abundance: .
CDR3aa: CASSLGDRDGTQYF
CDR3nt: TGCGCCAGCAGCTTGGGGGACAGGGACGGGACCCAGTACTTC

v_gene: TRBV4-2
d_gene: .
j_gene: TRBJ2-3
abundance: .
CDR3aa: CASSQTPGLDGHTQYF
CDR3nt: TGTGCCAGCAGCCAGACTCCGGGGTTGGACGGGCATACGCAGTATTTT

v_gene: TRBV19
d_gene: TRBD2
j_gene: TRBJ2-5
abundance: .
CDR3aa: CASRKAGGQETQYF
CDR3nt: TGTGCCAGTAGAAAAGCGGGGGGCCAAGAGACCCAGTACTTC

v_gene: TRBV7-2
d_gene: .
j_gene: TRBJ1-2
abundance: .
CDR3aa: CASSNTGPSYGYTF
CDR3nt: TGTGCCAGCAGCAATACAGGGCCTTCATATGGCTACACCTTC

v_gene: TRBV6-5
d_gene: TRBD1
j_gene: TRBJ1-5
abundance: .
CDR3aa: CASRLRDRGNQPQHF
CDR3nt: TGTGCCAGCAGACTCCGGGACAGGGGCAATCAGCCCCAGCATTTT

v_gene: TRBV18
d_gene: TRBD2
j_gene: TRBJ2-1
abundance: .
CDR3aa: CASSLGLGAYNEQFF
CDR3nt: TGTGCCAGCTCCCTCGGACTAGGCGCCTACAATGAGCAGTTCTTC

v_gene: TRBV28
d_gene: .
j_gene: TRBJ1-4
abundance: .
CDR3aa: CASSSPPGRVNEKLFF
CDR3nt: TGTGCCAGCAGTTCCCCCCCGGGGAGAGTTAATGAAAAACTGTTTTTT

v_gene: TRBV6-5
d_gene: .
j_gene: TRBJ1-4
abundance: few
CDR3aa: CASRKDNGGEKLFF
CDR3nt: TGTGCCAGCAGGAAAGACAATGGGGGGGAAAAACTGTTTTTT

v_gene: TRBV5-5
d_gene: .
j_gene: TRBJ1-1
abundance: .
CDR3aa: CASSLLGENTEAFF
CDR3nt: TGTGCCAGCAGCTTGTTAGGGGAGAACACTGAAGCTTTCTTT

v_gene: TRBV27
d_gene: TRBD1
j_gene: TRBJ1-2
abundance: .
CDR3aa: CASSLSFGTGANYGYTF
CDR3nt: TGTGCCAGCAGTTTATCTTTCGGGACAGGGGCTAACTATGGCTACACCTTC

v_gene: TRBV7-8
d_gene: TRBD2
j_gene: TRBJ2-5
abundance: few
CDR3aa: CASSLPAGGGETQYF
CDR3nt: TGTGCCAGCAGCTTACCCGCGGGGGGCGGGGAGACCCAGTACTTC

v_gene: TRBV7-8
d_gene: .
j_gene: TRBJ2-1
abundance: .
CDR3aa: CASSSITSYNEQFF
CDR3nt: TGTGCCAGCAGCTCCATAACTAGCTACAATGAGCAGTTCTTC

v_gene: TRBV28
d_gene: .
j_gene: TRBJ1-5
abundance: .
CDR3aa: CASSLRESRLSNQPQHF
CDR3nt: TGTGCCAGCAGTCTACGGGAGTCCAGGCTAAGCAATCAGCCCCAGCATTTT

v_gene: TRBV28
d_gene: .
j_gene: TRBJ1-3
abundance: .
CDR3aa: CASSLSRAKRNTIYF
CDR3nt: TGTGCCAGCAGTTTATCCCGTGCAAAGAGGAACACCATATATTTT

v_gene: TRBV6-5
d_gene: .
j_gene: TRBJ1-4
abundance: .
CDR3aa: CASRKETLSSGKLFF
CDR3nt: TGTGCCAGCAGGAAGGAAACACTTAGCTCGGGGAAACTGTTTTTT

v_gene: TRBV3-1/TRBV3-2
d_gene: .
j_gene: TRBJ1-1
abundance: .
CDR3aa: CASSQGAGIFEAFF
CDR3nt: TGTGCCAGCAGCCAAGGGGCGGGTATATTTGAAGCTTTCTTT